The entry below describes one TCR beta chain. What it recognizes is unknown. A second PCR, run for roughly 7 to 11 cycles, used a sample-barcoded 5' primer plus a J-beta primer mix. TCRdb redid the calling of the 5' RACE reads with MiXCR, one entry per CDR3 protein. The table lists 1.5 million to 2 million distinct CDR3 sequences, under 30% of them singletons, with 7.7% in the top ten. This sample was included in a study of blood T cells in healthy people across ages. Study information: About one barcoded beta molecule was captured per two T cells (by template switching). Study results and caveats: A greater number of naive CD4+ cells and higher diversity distinguished long-lived donors from aged donors.

The germline V and J ends were trimmed by 6 bases and 5 bases, with 13 bases remaining between them. CDR1 KGHSH and CDR2 LQKENI come from the germline V gene. The CDR3 totals 13 residues. Drawing of peripheral blood yielded about 10 milliliters from each donor. The source material was blood. The chain employs TRBV18 and TRBJ1-1; no definite D call. This TCR was recovered from a woman aged 25 to 39 in good health. CDR3 residues: CASSPDALTEAFF. For the CDR3, the DNA is TGTGCCAGCTCGCCTGATGCCCTAACTGAAGCTTTCTTT.